This T cell receptor beta chain was sequenced in a study of regulatory T cells in long-lasting Graves disease. Study-wide context: Antithyroid drugs had been given to newly diagnosed Graves' patients for under 3 months.

The V end lost 0 bases, the J end lost 11 bases, and 17 bases lay between the germline ends. CDR3 length equals 14 residues. Looked up from germline, CDR1 is SGDLS and CDR2 is YYNGEE. The time point was: newly diagnosed GD, antithyroid drugs for less than 3 months. PBMCs were the source of the RNA used for TCR sequencing. The sample holds many counts of this clonotype. The antigen remains unidentified. Arm-PCR of CDR3 regions with iRepertoire HTBI primers generated TCR beta libraries. TCRdb used MiXCR to reprocess the multiplex PCR reads, holding one entry per CDR3 protein. This table has a few hundred thousand distinct CDR3 sequences, around 19% appearing once. Findings and caveats of the study: The TCR repertoire of persistent Graves' patients was less diverse than that of newly diagnosed ones. The researchers studied only peripheral blood, not thyroid tissue.

The sample was also linked to a second study, of T cells in Graves' hyperthyroidism and ophthalmopathy. That study reports: Most clonotypes that expanded in the thyroid above 0.001 also showed up in blood.

The chain links TRBV9 to TRBJ1-1; unclear D gene. Sequenced material: peripheral blood mononuclear cells (PBMCs), taken at new diagnosis, from a patient treated with antithyroid drugs. The source of this sequence is a woman under 40 with Graves disease. The CDR3 DNA reads TGTGCCAGCAGCGTAGCCGACAACCAAGGCGAGGCTTTCTTT. Translated: CASSVADNQGEAFF.